This entry concerns a single T cell receptor beta chain. Its target is not known. Healthy donors had no documented immune events, such as infections, while sampled. The data are from a study of identifying expanded T cells in peripheral blood. Study-wide points: Approximately 1.1 clones differed between technical replicates, versus roughly 16 and 20 over time.

TCRdb's copy holds only in-frame clones and misses some; the assay was immunoSEQ multiplex PCR. This sample has some 96,000 clones, with 75% to 90% found just once. This CDR3 contains 13 residues. The ends were cut back, 6 bases at V and 7 bases at J, with 15 bases in the middle. Germline-derived CDR1 and CDR2 are SQVTM and ANQGSEA. Sequences were obtained from blood. This TCR came from a person between 18 and 70 years old in good health. The rearrangement links TRBV29-1 to TRBJ1-4; D gene ambiguous. Here the CDR3 reads CSVLNTVGEKLFF. CDR3 coding DNA: TGCAGCGTCCTAAATACCGTCGGTGAAAAACTGTTTTTT.